This T cell receptor beta chain was documented in a study of blood T cell repertoires in COVID-19. Looking at the study overall: PBMCs, B-cell-depleted T cells, or T cells provided the cDNA or gDNA that made up the material.

In the source study's methods: How many nucleated cells were present was estimated from reference gene primer amplification. Measured with immunoSEQ multiplex PCR; TCRdb has only the in-frame clones, and not every one. V and J calls and clone size come straight from that table; D and trimming were deduced from the DNA. The sample consists of some 130,000 clones, approximately 80% of them appearing once. The V gene lost 4 bases and the J gene lost 4 bases, with 8 bases spanning the gap. Germline V lookup: CDR1 MNHEY, CDR2 SMNVEV (reference sequence). The CDR3 has 13 residues. This TCR was sampled from a man aged 55 to 70 who had recovered from COVID-19. Sequenced: peripheral blood. This sequence joins TRBV27 and TRBJ1-3, with D possibly being TRBD1 (6 bases). CDR3 sequence reads: CASSYGQGNTIYF. As DNA, the CDR3 is TGTGCCAGCAGTTACGGACAGGGAAACACCATATATTTT.